These T cell receptor beta chains were read from a single sample in a study of shared T cell receptors in the human thymus. The repertoire was sequenced with immunoSEQ multiplex PCR; TCRdb's copy has only in-frame clones and lacks some. The sample includes over 650,000 clones, around 87% of them seen just once. This sample was also put to use in a study of human thymus T cells.

The sequenced sample was thymocytes. The receptors were gathered from a boy under two years old with a congenital heart defect. CDR3s include the opening cysteine and the closing phenylalanine or tryptophan. D genes are given only for firm matches. Where a row states a size, it is once, few, many or the class of an expanded clone; other rows omit it.

v_call	j_call	d_call	clone_size	cdr3_nt	cdr3_aa
TRBV28	TRBJ2-7	TRBD1	.	TGTGCCAGCAGTTCTTGGGACAGGGGCACCTACGAGCAGTACTTC	CASSSWDRGTYEQYF
TRBV6-5	TRBJ2-7	.	.	TGTGCCAGCAGTTACAGGTCAGGGAACGACGAGCAGTACTTC	CASSYRSGNDEQYF
TRBV14	TRBJ2-7	.	once	TGTGCCAGCAGCCAACGTCCCCTAGCCACCCGATTCCCCTACGAGCAGTACTTC	CASSQRPLATRFPYEQYF
TRBV6-4	TRBJ2-1	.	.	TGTGCCAGCAGTACAGACGGAGGGAATGAGCAGTTCTTC	CASSTDGGNEQFF
TRBV18	TRBJ2-2	TRBD1	few	TGTGCCAGCTCTCACTGGACAGGTTCGGACACCGGGGAGCTGTTTTTT	CASSHWTGSDTGELFF
TRBV4-1	TRBJ2-1	TRBD2	.	TGCGCCAGCAGCCAGGGGACCGGGACTAGCGGGAGGACCCTCGACTCCTACAATGAGCAGTTCTTC	CASSQGTGTSGRTLDSYNEQFF
TRBV28	TRBJ2-2	TRBD2	.	TGTGCCAGCAGCACAGGGACTAGCGGGAGTATGGCCGGGGAGCTGTTTTTT	CASSTGTSGSMAGELFF
TRBV15	TRBJ2-7	.	once	TGTGCCACCAGCACCAAACCCAAATCGAGCTACGAGCAGTACTTC	CATSTKPKSSYEQYF
TRBV28	TRBJ2-7	TRBD2	.	TGTGCCAGCAGCCCCAAGCGGGAGTACGACGAGCAGTACTTC	CASSPKREYDEQYF
TRBV28	TRBJ2-5	.	.	TGTGCCAGCAGTTCTCTCGCGGGGCAAACCCAAGAGACCCAGTACTTC	CASSSLAGQTQETQYF
TRBV28	TRBJ1-2	.	.	TGTGCCAGCAGTCCCCTCCTAAGAATTAACTATGGCTACACCTTC	CASSPLLRINYGYTF
TRBV28	TRBJ1-1	TRBD1	.	TGTGCCAGCAGTATCCGACAGGGGGGGAACACTGAAGCTTTCTTT	CASSIRQGGNTEAFF
TRBV5-6	TRBJ1-4	TRBD1	.	TGTGCCAGCAGCTCCCTCAGGAGGGACAGCAAAAATGAAAAACTGTTTTTT	CASSSLRRDSKNEKLFF
TRBV9	TRBJ2-7	TRBD2	.	TGTGCCAGCAGCGGCTCCTCCGGGACTACCGCGCCTTACGAGCAGTACTTC	CASSGSSGTTAPYEQYF
TRBV4-1	TRBJ2-7	TRBD2	.	TGCGCCAGCAGCCAAGCGGTATTGAGCGGGAGAAGGTACGAGCAGTACTTC	CASSQAVLSGRRYEQYF
TRBV18	TRBJ2-1	.	.	TGTGCCAGCCTGAGGATTCAGGGAAGGGAGCAGTTCTTC	CASLRIQGREQFF
TRBV6-5	TRBJ2-7	.	.	TGTGCCAGCAGTTACTCCCGGGACTACGAGCAGTACTTC	CASSYSRDYEQYF
TRBV4-1	TRBJ2-1	.	.	TGCGCCAGCAGCCAAGATAGAAGGGAGCGAGGTTACAATGAGCAGTTCTTC	CASSQDRRERGYNEQFF
TRBV28	TRBJ1-5	TRBD1	.	TGTGCCAGCAGTTTGACAGGGGGAATCTTTAGCAATCAGCCCCAGCATTTT	CASSLTGGIFSNQPQHF
TRBV12-5	TRBJ1-5	TRBD1	.	TGTGCTAGTGGTCTCGGGGGACAGGACTACAATCAGCCCCAGCATTTT	CASGLGGQDYNQPQHF
TRBV5-8	TRBJ1-6	TRBD1	.	TGTGCCAGCAGGGCGGGACAGAATAATTCACCCCTCCACTTT	CASRAGQNNSPLHF
TRBV7-3	TRBJ2-3	TRBD2	.	TGTGCCAGCAGCACTGCGGGGGGATCACCCCCGACAGATACGCAGTATTTT	CASSTAGGSPPTDTQYF
TRBV9	TRBJ2-1	.	.	TGTGCCAGCAGCGGACGGGTCCCAAACAATGAGCAGTTCTTC	CASSGRVPNNEQFF
TRBV4-1	TRBJ2-7	TRBD2	.	TGCGCCAGCAGCCACTTGACGGGAGGGCGCTACGAGCAGTACTTC	CASSHLTGGRYEQYF
TRBV27	TRBJ1-1	.	.	TGTGCCAGCAGAATGCGGGGGAATGAAGACACTGAAGCTTTCTTT	CASRMRGNEDTEAFF
TRBV7-6	TRBJ2-7	TRBD1	.	TGTGCCAGCAGCTTAGGAGGTCGGGACAGGTCTTGGGAGCAGTACTTC	CASSLGGRDRSWEQYF
TRBV7-9	TRBJ1-1	.	few	TGTGCCAGCAGCTTAGACGGTCAGGGCAACACTGAAGCTTTCTTT	CASSLDGQGNTEAFF
TRBV9	TRBJ2-3	TRBD2	.	TGTGCCAGCAGCGTAGGGTCTAGCGGGGGGAACACAGATACGCAGTATTTT	CASSVGSSGGNTDTQYF
TRBV5-1	TRBJ2-7	TRBD1	few	TGCGCCAGCAGCTTGTCTAGGGGGCCCTACGAGCAGTACTTC	CASSLSRGPYEQYF
TRBV6-1	TRBJ2-7	TRBD1	.	TGTGCCAGCATTAGGACAGGGTCTTACGAGCAGTACTTC	CASIRTGSYEQYF
TRBV15	TRBJ1-1	TRBD1	.	TGTGCCACCAGCAGAGGGGGTTTCAGGGGGCTTGTTCACACTGAAGCTTTCTTT	CATSRGGFRGLVHTEAFF
TRBV5-6	TRBJ2-3	TRBD2	.	TGTGCCAGCAGCTTGGAGGGTAGCGGGCCTAGCACAGATACGCAGTATTTT	CASSLEGSGPSTDTQYF
TRBV4-3	TRBJ2-5	TRBD2	once	TGCGCCAGCAGCCAAGAGAAGCGGGGGCCCAAGGGAGAGACCCAGTACTTC	CASSQEKRGPKGETQYF
TRBV4-2	TRBJ2-7	TRBD2	.	TGTGCCAGCAGCCAGGCCGAGGCGGGGGGCCTCATCTACGAGCAGTACTTC	CASSQAEAGGLIYEQYF
TRBV7-6	TRBJ1-6	.	.	TGTGCCAGCAGCATAAGGGGGGGGACCCCTTTGGGGGATAATTCACCCCTCCACTTT	CASSIRGGTPLGDNSPLHF